The rows below give T cell receptor beta chains drawn from one sample of a study of cytomegalovirus exposure and HLA in healthy donors. The data were produced by immunoSEQ multiplex PCR, yet TCRdb's version contains in-frame clones alone and is incomplete. In the table there are over 50,000 clones, approximately 80% of which are singletons. Sequencing was done on a sample of PBMCs. The source of these receptors is a female donor in good health and CMV-seronegative. The CDR3 runs from the conserved cysteine through the conserved F or W. A D gene is named only where the DNA matches it firmly. Only some rows state a clone size, as once, few, many or a class for expanded clones.

.	.	TRBJ1-3	TRBV30	CAWSKGAGNTIYF	TGTGCCTGGAGTAAAGGGGCTGGAAACACCATATATTTT
.	TRBD2	TRBJ2-3	TRBV7-9	CASSGTSGGTDTQYF	TGTGCCAGCAGCGGGACTAGCGGGGGCACAGATACGCAGTATTTT
.	.	TRBJ2-2	TRBV7-9	CASSRTGNTGELFF	TGTGCCAGCAGCCGAACAGGGAACACCGGGGAGCTGTTTTTT
.	.	TRBJ2-1	TRBV6-1	CATTKGQGGNEQFF	TGTGCCACAACAAAAGGACAGGGAGGGAATGAGCAGTTCTTC
.	TRBD1	TRBJ1-1	TRBV7-9	CASSLEGQARGAFF	TGTGCCAGCAGCTTAGAGGGACAGGCGCGAGGAGCTTTCTTT
.	TRBD2	TRBJ2-5	TRBV5-1	CASSQGLAAYQETQYF	TGCGCCAGCAGCCAGGGACTAGCCGCGTACCAAGAGACCCAGTACTTC
.	TRBD1	TRBJ1-2	TRBV19	CASRTGEEGGYTF	TGTGCCAGTCGGACAGGGGAAGAGGGGGGCTACACCTTC
.	.	TRBJ2-1	TRBV18	CASSPQGLGEQFF	TGTGCCAGCTCACCCCAGGGATTGGGTGAGCAGTTCTTC
.	TRBD2	TRBJ2-3	TRBV5-4	CASSGYSGGSTDTQYF	TGTGCCAGCAGCGGTTATAGCGGGGGGAGCACAGATACGCAGTATTTT
.	.	TRBJ2-6	TRBV6-6	CASSHRLSSGANVLTF	TGTGCCAGCAGTCACCGATTGAGCTCTGGGGCCAACGTCCTGACTTTC
.	.	TRBJ1-1	TRBV19	CASSIDGSGTEAFF	TGTGCCAGTAGTATTGACGGGTCCGGAACTGAAGCTTTCTTT
few	.	TRBJ2-3	TRBV6-4	CASAPRGSTDTQYF	TGTGCCAGCGCACCCCGGGGGAGCACAGATACGCAGTATTTT
.	.	TRBJ1-3	TRBV10-3	CAISGGSGNTIYF	TGTGCCATCAGTGGCGGGTCTGGAAACACCATATATTTT
.	.	TRBJ2-7	TRBV10-3	CASRVSDSYEQYF	TGTGCCAGCAGGGTTAGCGACTCCTACGAGCAGTACTTC
.	TRBD2	TRBJ2-4	TRBV19	CASSIEGLAGGIAKNIQYF	TGTGCCAGTAGTATAGAGGGCCTAGCGGGAGGGATAGCCAAAAACATTCAGTACTTC
.	.	TRBJ2-7	TRBV5-5	CASSPTSTATYEQYF	TGTGCCAGCAGCCCAACCTCGACAGCTACCTACGAGCAGTACTTC
.	TRBD2	TRBJ2-7	TRBV7-9	CASSPLAGGDYEQYF	TGTGCCAGCAGTCCTCTAGCGGGAGGGGACTACGAGCAGTACTTC
.	TRBD1	TRBJ2-7	TRBV7-3	CASSLTPTGGVSYEQYF	TGTGCCAGCAGCTTAACCCCCACAGGGGGCGTCTCCTACGAGCAGTACTTC
.	.	TRBJ2-3	TRBV9	CASSVAAGLSTDTQYF	TGTGCCAGCAGCGTAGCGGCGGGCCTCAGCACAGATACGCAGTATTTT
.	.	TRBJ2-2	TRBV9	CASSVSGTGGPGELFF	TGTGCCAGCAGCGTAAGCGGGACAGGCGGTCCCGGGGAGCTGTTTTTT
.	TRBD1	TRBJ1-2	TRBV2	CASRAGTGARRNYGYTF	TGTGCCAGCAGGGCAGGGACAGGGGCAAGGAGAAACTATGGCTACACCTTC
few	TRBD2	TRBJ2-5	TRBV7-6	CASSPLTSGGRETQYF	TGTGCCAGCAGCCCCCTGACTAGCGGGGGGAGAGAGACCCAGTACTTC
.	.	TRBJ2-3	TRBV4-3	CASSQEHSADTQYF	TGCGCCAGCAGCCAAGAGCATTCGGCAGATACGCAGTATTTT
once	.	TRBJ2-7	TRBV14	CASSQDPGYEQYF	TGTGCCAGCAGCCAAGATCCCGGGTACGAGCAGTACTTC
.	TRBD2	TRBJ2-5	TRBV10-3	CAISPNSGAPGETQYF	TGTGCCATCAGCCCAAATAGCGGGGCCCCGGGGGAGACCCAGTACTTC
.	.	TRBJ2-3	TRBV9	CASSVELAADTQYF	TGTGCCAGCAGCGTAGAACTAGCAGCAGATACGCAGTATTTT
few	TRBD1	TRBJ2-7	TRBV6-5	CASSTTGATYEQYF	TGTGCCAGCAGCACGACAGGGGCCACCTACGAGCAGTACTTC
.	.	TRBJ1-1	TRBV28	CASSLGSGDEAFF	TGTGCCAGCAGTTTGGGATCGGGGGATGAAGCTTTCTTT
once	.	TRBJ1-1	TRBV18	CASSPRGDTEAFF	TGTGCCAGCTCACCAAGGGGCGACACTGAAGCTTTCTTT
.	TRBD1	TRBJ1-2	TRBV5-4	CASSWTTGGGYGYTF	TGTGCCAGCAGCTGGACGACAGGGGGGGGCTATGGCTACACCTTC
few	.	TRBJ2-7	TRBV28	CASSFQRAGEQYF	TGTGCCAGCAGTTTTCAGAGGGCCGGCGAGCAGTACTTC
.	.	TRBJ1-2	TRBV19	CASSIMPGDGYTF	TGTGCCAGTAGTATTATGCCAGGGGATGGCTACACCTTC
.	.	TRBJ1-4	TRBV6-5	CASSYSGFTTNEKLFF	TGTGCCAGCAGTTACTCGGGCTTTACAACTAATGAAAAACTGTTTTTT
.	TRBD2	TRBJ2-1	TRBV4-3	CASSPSGRTTYNEQFF	TGCGCCAGCAGCCCTAGCGGGAGGACCACCTACAATGAGCAGTTCTTC
once	.	TRBJ1-4	TRBV15	CAISRDFVGKLFF	TGTGCCATTTCCAGGGATTTTGTCGGAAAACTGTTTTTT
once	TRBD1	TRBJ1-5	TRBV5-1	CASRRTGDSNQPQHF	TGCGCCAGCAGACGGACAGGGGATAGCAATCAGCCCCAGCATTTT
.	TRBD2	TRBJ2-7	TRBV19	CASTPGAGGVREQYF	TGTGCCAGTACCCCCGGAGCGGGAGGGGTCCGGGAGCAGTACTTC
.	TRBD2	TRBJ2-1	TRBV7-3	CASSFFAGGSYNEQFF	TGTGCCAGCAGCTTCTTTGCGGGAGGCTCCTACAATGAGCAGTTCTTC
.	.	TRBJ2-6	TRBV6-5	CASSLTGPGANVLTF	TGTGCCAGCAGCCTTACAGGTCCCGGGGCCAACGTCCTGACTTTC
.	.	TRBJ2-5	TRBV5-4	CASSRTGTRKETQYF	TGTGCCAGCAGCAGAACCGGGACTCGGAAAGAGACCCAGTACTTC
.	.	TRBJ1-1	TRBV7-3	CASSKGEAQLNTEAFF	TGTGCCAGCAGCAAAGGGGAGGCACAGTTGAACACTGAAGCTTTCTTT
few	TRBD1	TRBJ1-4	TRBV5-8	CASSKQGGNEKLFF	TGTGCCAGCAGCAAGCAGGGGGGCAATGAAAAACTGTTTTTT
once	TRBD2	TRBJ2-1	TRBV5-1	CASSLAPTSGGRNEQFF	TGCGCCAGCAGCTTGGCTCCGACTAGCGGGGGGCGGAATGAGCAGTTCTTC
.	TRBD1	TRBJ1-2	TRBV5-4	CASSLWGRGAGYTF	TGTGCCAGCAGCTTGTGGGGCAGGGGGGCCGGCTACACCTTC
.	.	TRBJ1-4	TRBV15	CATSRDSMRQGRNEKLFF	TGTGCCACCAGCAGAGATAGTATGAGGCAGGGTAGAAATGAAAAACTGTTTTTT